The clone carrying this TCR beta chain was observed a few times. Its antigen is not identified. Every patient was untreated before thyroid surgery. This sample stems from a study of metastatic and nonmetastatic thyroid tumors. Study information: For malignant and benign thyroid patients, tumor or nodule tissue and blood were the sources whose repertoires were compared.

Study results and caveats: For both blood and tumor, malignant thyroid tumors reportedly showed significantly higher TCR beta diversity than benign nodules did.

Looked up from germline, CDR1 is SGHTA and CDR2 is FQGNSA. The V segment lost 5 bases and the J segment 5 bases; nucleotides outside the gene matches: 10. This CDR3 comprises 16 residues. In the original analysis: Across clinicopathological groups, CDR3 differences served as the basis for building a distant-metastasis classifier for papillary thyroid cancer. MiXCR reprocessed the PCR reads for TCRdb. The authors' filters were not applied to this entry. The data contain 89,000 or so clones, about 9.1% of them seen just once; the ten biggest clones take up approximately 10%. V usage is TRBV7-2 and J usage is TRBJ2-5, with 11 bases that match TRBD2. Sample: blood. The TCR sequence derives from a female donor with papillary thyroid cancer or a benign thyroid nodule (not recorded which). Some clones in this sample may be carry-over from other donors' samples. CDR3 sequence: CASSPQGLAGGETQYF. CDR3 nucleotides: TGTGCCAGCAGCCCTCAAGGACTAGCGGGTGGGGAGACCCAGTACTTC.